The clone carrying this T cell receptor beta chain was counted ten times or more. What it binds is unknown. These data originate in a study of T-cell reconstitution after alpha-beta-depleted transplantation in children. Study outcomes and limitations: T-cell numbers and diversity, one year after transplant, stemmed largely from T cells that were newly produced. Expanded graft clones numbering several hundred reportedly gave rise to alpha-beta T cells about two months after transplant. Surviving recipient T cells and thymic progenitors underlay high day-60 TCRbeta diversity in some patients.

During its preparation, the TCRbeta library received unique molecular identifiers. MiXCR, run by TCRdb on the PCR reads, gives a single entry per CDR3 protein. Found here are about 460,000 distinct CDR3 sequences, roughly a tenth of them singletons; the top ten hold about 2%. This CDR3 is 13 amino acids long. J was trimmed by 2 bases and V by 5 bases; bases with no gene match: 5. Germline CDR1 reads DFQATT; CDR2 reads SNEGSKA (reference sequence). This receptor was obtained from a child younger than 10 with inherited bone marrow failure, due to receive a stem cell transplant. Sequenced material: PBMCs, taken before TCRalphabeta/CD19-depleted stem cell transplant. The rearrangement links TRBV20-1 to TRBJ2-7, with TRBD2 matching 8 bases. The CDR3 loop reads CSARGRLAYEQYF. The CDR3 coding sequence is TGCAGTGCTCGCGGGAGGCTCGCCTACGAGCAGTACTTC.